This T cell receptor (beta chain) stems from a study of cytomegalovirus exposure and HLA in healthy donors. Study-level points and caveats: In a later analysis, at a false discovery rate of 0.05, about 17,000 TCR beta sequences matched HLA alleles. Prediction of most subjects' HLA-A and HLA-B alleles by TCR beta sequences was reportedly accurate.

This clone was detected a few times. Its target is unknown. 13 Jbeta primers and 60 Vbeta primers were used for the PCR. Original handling: Around 9.9 million shared chains were among the about 80 million unique TCR beta chains that a later analysis counted. Measured with immunoSEQ multiplex PCR; TCRdb has only the in-frame clones, and not every one. That table is the source of V, J and clone size, and D and trimming were worked out from the DNA. Seen here are around 150,000 clones, less than 9.5% observed once, and the top ten hold around 1.9%. Germline V gene data show CDR1 as LGHNA and CDR2 as YSLEER. The junction had 4 bases not matched to a gene; V was cut back by 0 bases and J by 2 bases. The CDR3 is made up of 15 amino acids.

The V call is TRBV4-3, the J call TRBJ2-7; 7 bases align to TRBD2. The clonotype was recovered from a male donor in good health and CMV-seronegative. The sample consisted of PBMCs. The CDR3 nucleotides are TGCGCCAGCAGCCAAGAAATAGCGGGCACCTACGAGCAGTACTTC. This translates into CASSQEIAGTYEQYF.